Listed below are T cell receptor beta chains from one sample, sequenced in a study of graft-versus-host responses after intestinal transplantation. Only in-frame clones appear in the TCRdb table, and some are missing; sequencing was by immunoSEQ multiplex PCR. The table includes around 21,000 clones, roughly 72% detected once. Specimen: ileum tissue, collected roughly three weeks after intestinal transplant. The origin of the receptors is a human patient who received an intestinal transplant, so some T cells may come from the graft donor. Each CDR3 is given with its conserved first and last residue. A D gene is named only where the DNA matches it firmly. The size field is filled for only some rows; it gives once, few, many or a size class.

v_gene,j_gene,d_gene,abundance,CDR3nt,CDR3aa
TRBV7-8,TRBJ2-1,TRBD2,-,TGTGCCAGCAGCTCGTCAGCGGGACCCTACAATGAGCAGTTCTTC,CASSSSAGPYNEQFF
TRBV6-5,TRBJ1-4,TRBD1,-,TGTGCCAGCAGTTCACTCCCGGGACAGGGAAGTGAAAAACTGTTTTTT,CASSSLPGQGSEKLFF
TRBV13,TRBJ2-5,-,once,TGTGCCAGCAGCTTCGGGACACCACGGGGAGAGACCCAGTACTTC,CASSFGTPRGETQYF
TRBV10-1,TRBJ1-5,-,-,TGCGCCAGACCCGACAGGTCGAATCAGCCCCAGCATTTT,CARPDRSNQPQHF
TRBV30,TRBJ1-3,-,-,TGTGCCTGGAGTCCAATCAGGGTTCTCTATGGAAACACCATATATTTT,CAWSPIRVLYGNTIYF
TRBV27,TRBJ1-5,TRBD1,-,TGTGCCAGCAGTTCATTCTGGGACAGTCTAAGGCCCCAGCATTTT,CASSSFWDSLRPQHF
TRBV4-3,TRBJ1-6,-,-,TGCGCCAGCAGCCAAGATTCGTACGGGGATAATTCACCCCTCCACTTT,CASSQDSYGDNSPLHF
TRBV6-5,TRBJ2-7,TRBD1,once,TGTGCCAGCGAGGGACAGGGAGTGTACGAGCAGTACTTC,CASEGQGVYEQYF
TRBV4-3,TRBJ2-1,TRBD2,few,TGCGCCAGCAGCCGATCACTAGCGAGCTCCTACAATGAGCAGTTCTTC,CASSRSLASSYNEQFF
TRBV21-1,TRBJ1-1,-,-,TGTGCCAGCAGCACCAACCAGACAGGGTACACTGAAGCTTTCTTT,CASSTNQTGYTEAFF
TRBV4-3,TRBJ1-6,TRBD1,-,TGCGCCAGCAGCCTGAGGGACAGGGTAAATTCACCCCTCCACTTT,CASSLRDRVNSPLHF
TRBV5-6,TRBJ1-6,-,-,TGTGCCAGCAGCTTGGTCCGAGCGGGGTCCTATAATTCACCCCTCCACTTT,CASSLVRAGSYNSPLHF
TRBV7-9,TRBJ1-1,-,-,TGTGCCAGCAGTCCTTACACTGAAGCTTTCTTT,CASSPYTEAFF
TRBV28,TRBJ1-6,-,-,TGTGCCAGCAGTTTGAGGCAGGGAAATTCACCCCTCCACTTT,CASSLRQGNSPLHF
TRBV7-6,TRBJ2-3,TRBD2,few,TGTGCCAGCAGCTTAAGGACTAGCGGAGTGGATACGCAGTATTTT,CASSLRTSGVDTQYF
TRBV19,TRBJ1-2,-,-,TGTGCCACCGCTTGGGGAGTAAACTATGGCTACACCTTC,CATAWGVNYGYTF
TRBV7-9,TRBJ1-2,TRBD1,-,TGTGCCAGCAGAAACTGGCCCCGGGACAGGGTTGCTGGCTACACCTTC,CASRNWPRDRVAGYTF
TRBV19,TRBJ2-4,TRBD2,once,TGTGCCAGTAGTATCTGGAGCGGGGGGACGAAAAACATTCAGTACTTC,CASSIWSGGTKNIQYF